This TCR beta chain was retrieved from a study of blood T cell repertoires in COVID-19 (dated by TCRdb to about 2020). Notes on the research overall: The collaborator samples originated in the United States, Italy and Spain and spanned the acute and convalescent phases of COVID-19. The material from the prospective study consisted of cDNA or gDNA derived from T cells, B-cell-depleted T cells, or PBMCs. The dataset comprised deeply sampled blood TCRbeta repertoires from subjects exposed to, actively infected with, or recovered from COVID-19. The repertoires were released in a freely available public database intended as a resource for research on the immune response to SARS-CoV-2. Samples came from the ongoing ImmuneRACE study (first 160 participants) plus 1,254 subjects from 6 global collaborators. Sample metadata almost always included a de-identified subject ID, COVID-19 status, age in years and sex. Where available, HLA class I and class II types were obtained from metadata supplied by the sample provider rather than from assay-based typing.

TCRbeta CDR3 regions were amplified from genomic DNA using the immunoSEQ Assay, a bias-controlled multiplex PCR. Per the authors' processing: The number of nucleated cells in each sample was estimated from the amplification of reference gene primers within the assay. To quantify the absolute abundance of each unique TCRbeta CDR3 rearrangement, sequence reads were collapsed and filtered. Productive Simpson clonality was computed per sample as the square root of Simpson's diversity index over productive rearrangements. In TCRdb, the immuneACCESS table is reduced to in-frame sequences with V and J assigned. These tables do not hold every clone; where another copy was compared, an unresolved V gene accounts for under half, and the others remain unexplained. V, J and clone size are taken as reported in that table, and D and trimming were inferred from the DNA itself. A total of 200,000 or so clones appear in this sample, around 90% of them only once. 9.5% to 14% of the sample comes from the top ten.

V loses 3 bases at its end and J loses 0 bases; junction bases beyond the gene matches: 5. The germline V gene gives CDR1 as KGHSH and CDR2 as LQKENI. The cysteine opens and the phenylalanine closes a CDR3 of 17 amino acids. Just the 51-base CDR3 DNA is kept, in frame starting at base 1. Enrolling through a virtual design, the prospective study's participants ranged in age from roughly 18 to 95 years and lived across more than 20 United States geographic areas. To assign participants to cohorts, the prospective study relied on clinical history that participants themselves reported in a screening survey and a study questionnaire. Recovered participants in ImmuneRACE Cohort 3 were defined by two consecutive negative NP/OP PCR tests, clearance by a healthcare professional, or resolution of symptoms. In the prospective study, mobile phlebotomists collected whole blood, serum and a nasopharyngeal or oropharyngeal swab from each participant. Additional blood draws and questionnaires over an approximately 2-month period could optionally be provided by prospective study participants. Before DNA extraction, blood samples from the prospective study were shipped at room temperature or frozen.

The paper as a whole reports these results and caveats: How much clinical and demographic metadata was included differed by source and by participant, and the metadata was provided uncurated.

With respect to this clone: The specificity of this receptor is unknown. Nothing much larger sits one base from this clone, and base qualities are not available.

The rearrangement combines TRBV18 with TRBJ1-6; the junction holds 7 bases that match TRBD1. The sample taken for sequencing was PBMCs or T cells enriched from blood (not recorded which). The receptor was isolated from a man in his thirties or forties who had recovered from COVID-19. The nucleotide sequence is given as TGTGCCAGCTCACCGCCGGGACAGAGCTCCTATAATTCACCCCTCCACTTT. The translation is CASSPPGQSSYNSPLHF. Joined to the reference TRBV18 and TRBJ1-6 proteins, this CDR3 gives the full variable domain: NAGVMQNPRHLVRRRGQEARLRCSPMKGHSHVYWYRQLPEEGLKFMVYLQKENIIDESGMPKERFSAEFPKEGPSILRIQQVVRGDSAAYFCASSPPGQSSYNSPLHFGNGTRLTVT.